Listed here are 12 T cell receptor beta chains from one sample, sequenced in a study of control samples from healthy donors and cancer patients. Generated by immunoSEQ multiplex PCR, the TCRdb table keeps only in-frame clones and is missing some. Among around 50,000 clones, approximately 86% were seen once, and the ten largest hold around 2.8%. Material for sequencing was PBMCs. All receptors come from a woman between 50 and 59 years old with lung cancer.

This chain joins TRBV2 and TRBJ2-1, with 9 positions matching TRBD2. This CDR3 region has 14 residues. V lost 11 bases and J lost 10; bases outside the gene matches: 15. Germline-derived CDR1 and CDR2 are SNHLY and FYNNEI. CDR3 protein: CAGSGTSTEKEQFF. The CDR3 coding sequence is TGTGCCGGGTCCGGGACTAGCACAGAAAAGGAGCAGTTCTTC.

The chain is built from TRBV9 and TRBJ1-5; D is possibly TRBD1 (6 bases). CDR1 is SGDLS and CDR2 is YYNGEE in the germline V gene. The CDR3 has 12 amino acids. Trimming shortened V by 6 bases and J by 6 bases, and 10 bases separated the two germline ends. Here the CDR3 DNA reads TGTGCCAGCATATCAGGGGTTCAGCCCCAGCATTTT. Translation gives CASISGVQPQHF.

This sequence joins TRBV4-3 and TRBJ2-3; 7 bases agree with TRBD1. Germline V CDR1 and CDR2: LGHNA, YSLEER. The CDR3 spans 17 residues. Trimming at V came to 0 bases and at J to 1 base, leaving 7 bases not matched to a gene. The CDR3 DNA reads as TGCGCCAGCAGCCAAGACTTGCAGGGGGTCGGCACAGATACGCAGTATTTT. Translated, it gives CASSQDLQGVGTDTQYF.

The chain couples TRBV19 to TRBJ1-1; D remains unclear. V dropped 3 bases and J dropped 3 bases, with 5 bases sitting between them. The germline CDR1 and CDR2 sequences are LNHDA and SQIVND (reference sequence). The CDR3 runs to 12 residues. This CDR3 is CASSIRDTEAFF. The CDR3 region has the DNA TGTGCCAGTAGTATTAGGGACACTGAAGCTTTCTTT.

The rearrangement links TRBV9 to TRBJ1-6; 7 bases are a match to TRBD1. J was trimmed by 6 bases and V by 4 bases; bases with no gene match: 16. The length of the CDR3 is 18 residues. Germline V gene data show CDR1 as SGDLS and CDR2 as YYNGEE. The CDR3 loop reads CASSRSVGARGVNSPLHF. The CDR3 region has the DNA TGTGCCAGCAGCCGCAGTGTGGGGGCCAGGGGGGTTAATTCACCCCTCCACTTT.

J is TRBJ2-3 and V is TRBV27, with unresolved D. Deletions cut 2 bases from V and 2 bases from J, with 8 bases between. This CDR3 has 14 residues. Germline V gene data show CDR1 as MNHEY and CDR2 as SMNVEV (reference sequence). The CDR3 DNA is TGTGCCAGCAGTTTAAACCGCCCCACAGATACGCAGTATTTT. This codes for CASSLNRPTDTQYF.

The chain couples TRBV2 to TRBJ1-4, with 10 bases matching TRBD1. The CDR3 length is 16 residues. CDR1 and CDR2 from the germline V gene are SNHLY and FYNNEI. Trimming at V came to 6 bases and at J to 7 bases, leaving 11 bases not matched to a gene. The CDR3 sequence: CASRIRTGGGGEKLFF. In DNA form, the CDR3 reads TGTGCCAGCAGGATCCGGACAGGGGGAGGAGGTGAAAAACTGTTTTTT.

V gene TRBV15 combines with J gene TRBJ2-3; D unclear. Looked up from germline, CDR1 is LNHNV and CDR2 is YYDKDF (reference sequence). Trimming removed 1 base from V and 4 bases from J, with 3 bases in between. The CDR3 extends over 12 amino acids. The CDR3 spells CATSRGSDTQYF. The CDR3 DNA reads as TGTGCCACCAGCAGAGGTTCAGATACGCAGTATTTT.

Points on this clone: One end of the junction fails to match germline, which may point to a read error. The J gene is TRBJ2-7, the V gene TRBV12-3 or TRBV12-4; D gene uncertain. The CDR3 loop spans 12 amino acids. CDR3 loop: CASSLGGWDAHF. CDR3 nucleotides: TGTGCCAGCAGTTTAGGAGGTTGGGATGCCCACTTC.

V is TRBV18 and J is TRBJ2-5; TRBD2 aligns across 8 bases. J gave up 5 bases and V 2 bases, and 10 bases lay outside the gene matches. The CDR3 runs to 16 residues. Germline V gene data show CDR1 as KGHSH and CDR2 as LQKENI. The CDR3 DNA reads TGTGCCAGCTCACCATCACTAGCGGTGAGACCCGAGACCCAGTACTTC. Its translation: CASSPSLAVRPETQYF.

The rearrangement joins TRBV28 to TRBJ1-1; D is possibly TRBD1 (5 bases). Germline V gene lookup returns CDR1 MDHEN and CDR2 SYDVKM. The CDR3 length is 14 residues. DNA of the CDR3: TGTACCGTTAAATCGGGACTATCGAACACTGAAGCTTTCTTT. Translated: CTVKSGLSNTEAFF. The variable domain in full, completed from reference TRBV28 and TRBJ1-1, reads DVKVTQSSRYLVKRTGEKVFLECVQDMDHENMFWYRQDPGLGLRLIYFSYDVKMKEKGDIPEGYSVSREKKERFSLILESASTNQTSMYLCTVKSGLSNTEAFFGQGTRLTVV.

This chain links TRBV19 with TRBJ2-7; D is perhaps TRBD2 (6 bases). Trimming took off 5 bases at V and 1 base at J, with 15 bases between the two ends. The CDR3 contains 15 residues. The germline V gene has CDR1 LNHDA and CDR2 SQIVND (reference sequence). CDR3 coding DNA: TGTGCCAGTAGTTTGCGGGGCGTCCCTTCCTACGAGCAGTACTTC. Its protein product is CASSLRGVPSYEQYF.